This TCR beta chain was recorded in a study of blood T cell repertoires in COVID-19. This CDR3 spans 15 amino acids. Germline V lookup: CDR1 LNHDA, CDR2 SQIVND (reference sequence). The ends were cut back, 4 bases at V and 1 base at J, with 11 bases in the middle. Clones were read by immunoSEQ multiplex PCR, and TCRdb kept only the in-frame ones, dropping some. This table has approximately 200,000 clones, 70% to 90% appearing once. The clonotype was recovered from a human donor with active or convalescent COVID-19. The donor label of this sample is uncertain. The material sequenced was peripheral blood. This sequence joins TRBV19 and TRBJ2-4; TRBD1 is a possible D gene (6 bases). CDR3 in DNA: TGTGCCAGTAGTAACAGGGTTGGGGCCAAAAACATTCAGTACTTC. As protein: CASSNRVGAKNIQYF.